Detailed here is one T cell receptor (beta chain). Its antigen is still unknown. Looked up from germline, CDR1 is MNHEY and CDR2 is SMNVEV (reference sequence). J was trimmed by 4 bases and V by 3 bases; bases with no gene match: 7. This CDR3 spans 18 amino acids. At the deep level, the assay was run. Method: immunoSEQ multiplex PCR; TCRdb's copy keeps in-frame clones and lacks some. The sample records hundreds of thousands of clones, about 76% being singletons. This sample is drawn from a study of shared clonotypes between healthy human individuals. General observations from the study: How much donors shared clonotypes was expected to be affected by sequencing depth.

Input material: PBMCs. This receptor was obtained from a woman aged 40 to 50 in good health. Some clones in this sample may be carry-over from other donors' samples. This sequence joins TRBV27 and TRBJ2-3; 16 bases are a match to TRBD2. The CDR3 DNA follows: TGTGCCAGCAGTTTCCCGGGACTAGCGGGAGGGGGGGCAGATACGCAGTATTTT. It translates to CASSFPGLAGGGADTQYF.